These T cell receptor beta chains were read from a single sample in a study of monozygotic twins with cystic fibrosis. Only in-frame clones appear in the TCRdb table, and some are missing; sequencing was by immunoSEQ multiplex PCR. The sample yields about 35,000 clones, approximately 67% seen once. Sequencing was done on a sample of blood. The origin of the receptors is a girl aged 5 to 17 with cystic fibrosis. CDR3s include the opening cysteine and the closing phenylalanine or tryptophan.

v_call cdr3_length cdr3_aa
TRBV29-1 13 CSVETVMNTEAFF
TRBV6-6 15 CASSYSGGRSTEAFF
TRBV7-2 13 CASSPGQGYGYTF
TRBV7-6 15 CASSLVVAHTGELFF
TRBV4-3 14 CASSPFIRTGELFF
TRBV7-2 16 CASSLAGAVTYNEQFF
TRBV5-5 11 CASNSGYGYTF
TRBV5-4 13 CASNLGGGRGYTF
TRBV7-6 13 CASSAGDGYGYTF
TRBV28 13 CASRTGNNYGYTF
TRBV5-1 13 CASSIQQGAEGTF
TRBV5-1 14 CASSFGGSSETQYF
TRBV7-8 15 CASSKDRELRQPQHF
TRBV7-2 12 CASSFSRDTQYF
TRBV4-3 17 CASSQDMLRGQAYGYTF
TRBV5-1 14 CASSPTGAAYEQYF
TRBV4-3 18 CASSQERQRTLSFYGYTF
TRBV11-2 15 CASSLLAGGTDTQYF
TRBV7-2 16 CASSLAAGTGANVLTF
TRBV4-1 13 CASKGANTGELFF
TRBV2 12 CASSETGNEQFF
TRBV11-2 15 CASSQYTTPNYGYTF
TRBV18 14 CASSPLTGYSGYTF
TRBV5-5 14 CASSAFSGANVLTF
TRBV5-1 15 CASSGILGNYAEAFF
TRBV7-2 13 CASSLAGGEKLFF
TRBV4-2 12 CASSQAGRKLFF
TRBV30 15 CAWSGNRATNEKLFF
TRBV5-4 17 CASSSPLGTSGMGTQYF
TRBV28 16 CASSFWGGGTNEKLFF
TRBV7-2 13 CASSLGRPDEQFF
TRBV9 14 CASSVTGGAYEQYF
TRBV7-9 15 CASSIGGTASYEQYF
TRBV7-2 14 CASSLVNTATEAFF
TRBV7-2 15 CASSIQSGRNYEQYF
TRBV28 15 CASSSRSGKDQPQHF
TRBV7-2 15 CASSTGQGAVKPQHF
TRBV20-1 9 CSARRREYF
TRBV5-1 13 CASSLGGPTEAFF
TRBV2 12 CASSLLNTEAFF
TRBV27 14 CASSPRIGNQPQHF
TRBV30 14 CAWGTSGSLYEQYF
TRBV9 15 CASSTFPDTHKDQYF
TRBV6-6 14 CASSYGFEFHEQYF
TRBV5-1 14 CASSPRDSSDTQYF
TRBV4-1 16 CASSQEVMGSYNEQFF
TRBV23-1 12 CASVSDGYEQYF
TRBV29-1 13 CSVEQGRGVEQFF
TRBV29-1 15 CSVGDRPSGANVLTF
TRBV5-1 15 CASSLVPGGDTEAFF
TRBV5-6 17 CASSLRTGRLWNTEAFF
TRBV7-8 17 CASSPTPGTSGRDTQYF
TRBV2 13 CASIPLEYAEAFF
TRBV6-5 14 CASSSGMPDTEAFF
TRBV5-1 14 CASSLSQMNTEAFF
TRBV27 16 CASKGTGLRRYNEQFF
TRBV5-1 16 CASSLGMRASTDTQYF
TRBV18 15 CASSPPRALNYGYTF
TRBV7-2 14 CASSPMGDGEKLFF
TRBV6-6 16 CASTNQGYHIPDTQYF